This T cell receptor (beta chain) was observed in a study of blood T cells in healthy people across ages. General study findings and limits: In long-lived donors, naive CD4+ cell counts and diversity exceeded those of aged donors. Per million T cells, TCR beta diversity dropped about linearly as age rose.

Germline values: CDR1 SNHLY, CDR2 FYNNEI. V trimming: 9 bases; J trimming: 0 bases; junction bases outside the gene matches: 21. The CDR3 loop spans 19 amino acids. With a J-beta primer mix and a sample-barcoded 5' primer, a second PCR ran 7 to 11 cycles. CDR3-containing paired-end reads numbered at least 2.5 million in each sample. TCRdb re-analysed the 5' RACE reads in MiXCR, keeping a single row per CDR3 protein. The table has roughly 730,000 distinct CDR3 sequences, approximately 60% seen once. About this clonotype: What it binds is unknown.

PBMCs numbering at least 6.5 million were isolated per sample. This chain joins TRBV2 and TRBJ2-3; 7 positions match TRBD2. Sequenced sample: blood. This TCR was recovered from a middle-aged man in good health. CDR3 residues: CARKGLVSWSGTSTDTQYF. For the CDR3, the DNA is TGTGCCAGGAAGGGTCTGGTCTCATGGAGCGGGACTAGCACAGATACGCAGTATTTT. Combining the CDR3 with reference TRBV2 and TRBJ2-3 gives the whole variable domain EPEVTQTPSHQVTQMGQEVILRCVPISNHLYFYWYRQILGQKVEFLVSFYNNEISEKSEIFDDQFSVERPDGSNFTLKIRSTKLEDSAMYFCARKGLVSWSGTSTDTQYFGPGTRLTVL.